This T cell receptor (beta chain) was recovered during a study of blood T cell repertoires in COVID-19. Overall study: The United States, Italy and Spain were the sources of the acute and convalescent COVID-19 samples. The cDNA or gDNA used as material had been derived from T cells, B-cell-depleted T cells, or PBMCs.

V lost 5 bases and J 3 bases, leaving 13 bases between the germline ends. The CDR3 extends over 14 amino acids. Per germline, CDR1 SGHNT and CDR2 YYREEE (reference sequence). In the authors' workflow: The authors estimated nucleated cell counts from reference gene primer amplification. The table came from immunoSEQ multiplex PCR; TCRdb's copy has only in-frame clones and leaves some out. D and trimming come from the DNA, and the V and J calls and clone size come from that table. Here the sample spans 200,000 to 250,000 clones, 88% being singletons. J is TRBJ2-3 and V is TRBV5-4; D is perhaps TRBD1 (5 bases). The source material was peripheral blood. The sequence was collected from a man younger than 35 with active or convalescent COVID-19. CDR3 loop: CASRLTRQTDTQYF. In nucleotides, the CDR3 is TGTGCCAGCAGGCTTACACGACAGACAGATACGCAGTATTTT.